The T cell receptor beta chain described here comes from a study of shared clonotypes between healthy human individuals. The overall study: Three plates were used per donor for CD4 naive, three for CD4 memory, two for CD8 naive and one for CD8 memory.

This clone was seen once. The V end was cut by 2 bases, the J end by 1 base, with 9 bases between. CDR1 and CDR2 from the germline V gene are SGHRS and YFSETQ. The CDR3 loop spans 15 amino acids. Execution of the assay was at deep level. Template for every sorted-subset replicate PCR totaled about 0.2 ug DNA, 30,000 to 35,000 T cell genomes. The data were produced by immunoSEQ multiplex PCR, yet TCRdb's version contains in-frame clones alone and is incomplete. The table records a few million clones, approximately 96% of them present only once. Sequencing input: naive CD4+ T cells sorted from blood. Indicated subset: CD45RA+ positively selected. The sequence was collected from a man aged 18 to 29 in good health. The chain employs TRBV5-1 and TRBJ2-2; D is unclear. The CDR3 region has the DNA TGCGCCAGCAGCTTTGGAGCGTTGAACACCGGGGAGCTGTTTTTT. Translating gives CASSFGALNTGELFF.